One sample yielded the 16 T cell receptor delta chains listed below, sequenced in a study of gamma-delta T cells after stem cell transplantation. TCRdb reran clone calling via CATT on the RT-PCR reads. Here the sample spans about 5,400 delta-chain clones, 9.8% being singletons. The sequenced sample was gamma-delta T cells. All receptors derive from a human donor. It is not recorded whose cells these are; they may come from a transplant donor.

This clone was seen only a few times. Sequence at one end of the junction differs from germline and may be a read error. CDR3 residues: CACDSWGTQGNDKLIF. The CDR3 coding sequence is TGTGCCTGTGATTCCTGGGGGACCCAGGGCAACGATAAACTTATCTTT. The V and J genes are TRDV2 and TRDJ1, with 8 positions matching TRDD3. CDR1 and CDR2 from the germline V gene are GEAIGNYY and EKD. There are 16 residues in the CDR3.

This clone has more than one count but fewer than ten. The chain has TRDV1 and TRDJ1, with D hard to call. This CDR3 spans 19 amino acids. V was clipped by 1 base and J by 0 bases, with 21 bases between them. Germline assignment: CDR1 TSWWSYY and CDR2 QGS. CDR3 in DNA: TGTGCTCTTGGGGAACACAAGGGCGGCCTGGTCCGGTACACCGATAAACTCATCTTT. This translates into CALGEHKGGLVRYTDKLIF.

This clone has just a few counts. The rearrangement joins TRDV2 to TRDJ1; 13 bases line up with TRDD3. The CDR3 length is 17 residues. Trimming cost V 0 bases and J 1 base; bases outside gene matches: 4. The V gene's germline CDR1 is GEAIGNYY and CDR2 EKD. The CDR3 DNA reads as TGTGCCTGTGACACCTTACTGGGGGATACGACCACCGATAAACTCATCTTT. It is translated as CACDTLLGDTTTDKLIF.

This clone was counted a few times. This chain links TRDV2 with TRDJ1; 11 bases match TRDD3. The CDR3 runs 17 residues. The J segment lost 3 bases and the V segment lost 0 bases, leaving 8 bases of the junction unmatched. From germline, CDR1 is GEAIGNYY and CDR2 EKD. The CDR3 region has the DNA TGTGCCTGTGACACCGTGATGGGGGATACGCTCCCCGATAAACTCATCTTT. Translating it yields CACDTVMGDTLPDKLIF.

This clone was counted between two and nine times. The V and J genes are TRDV2 and TRDJ1; TRDD3 agrees at 11 bases. J lost 1 base, V lost 3 bases, and 18 bases had no gene match. Germline V lookup: CDR1 GEAIGNYY, CDR2 EKD. CDR3 size: 20 residues. CDR3 amino acids: CACDPLTSYWGIIGTDKLIF. CDR3 DNA: TGTGCCTGTGACCCATTGACTTCCTACTGGGGGATAATAGGCACCGATAAACTCATCTTT.

This clone rates as medium-sized (0.01 to 0.1%). This chain connects TRDV2 to TRDJ1; maybe TRDD3 (6 bases). The CDR3 totals 17 residues. The V gene's germline CDR1 is GEAIGNYY and CDR2 EKD. The V end lost 1 base, the J end lost 0 bases, and 17 bases lay between the germline ends. CDR3 sequence: CACDTIGGPRYTDKLIF. CDR3 nucleotides: TGTGCCTGTGACACTATTGGGGGTCCCAGGTACACCGATAAACTCATCTTT.

V gene TRDV2 combines with J gene TRDJ1, with 10 positions matching TRDD3. CDR1 is GEAIGNYY, CDR2 EKD, per germline. With 6 bases clipped from V and 4 bases from J, the junction kept 19 bases outside the gene matches. This CDR3 region has 18 residues. As DNA, the CDR3 is TGTGCCTGTCCCGCGTCTGGGCTGGGGGATAAGGACTTCGATAAACTCATCTTT. The encoded protein is CACPASGLGDKDFDKLIF.

As for this clone: A much larger clone sits a single nucleotide away, making a read error possible. Other nucleotide sequences from this sample produce the same CDR3. The chain joins TRDV2 to TRDJ1; 13 bases fit TRDD3. The CDR3 consists of 18 residues. Trimming removed 1 base from V and 0 bases from J; junction bases left unmatched: 7. Germline CDR1 and CDR2: GEAIGNYY and EKD. CDR3 sequence: CACDTLLGDTPYTDKLIF. CDR3 bases: TGTGCCTGTGACACTCTACTGGGGGATACGCCTTACACCGATAAACTCATCTTT.

This clone rates as large. The same CDR3 can be traced to other DNA sequences in this sample. The chain uses TRDV2 and TRDJ1; TRDD3 agrees at 10 bases. Germline loops: CDR1 GEAIGNYY, CDR2 EKD. This CDR3 region has 20 residues. V gave up 7 bases and J gave up 0 bases; unmatched junction bases: 22. The CDR3 loop is CACEALVGDTGTTYTDKLIF. The CDR3 nucleotides are TGTGCCTGCGAGGCCTTGGTGGGGGATACCGGTACTACGTACACCGATAAACTCATCTTT.

Comments on this clone: This DNA's translation and the protein TCRdb lists, from a much larger clone, do not match at residue 12, likely due to a read error; the protein shown is translated from the DNA. The rearrangement links TRDV2 to TRDJ1; 10 bases align to TRDD3. In germline, CDR1 is GEAIGNYY, CDR2 EKD. The CDR3 is 16 residues long. V shed 1 base and J 6 bases; nucleotides not matched to a gene: 10. The CDR3 bases are TGTGCCTGTGACACGCTGGGGGATAAGAACGACAATAAACTCATCTTT. This codes for CACDTLGDKNDNKLIF.

By sample share, this clone is medium-sized. The DNA of the CDR3 is TGTGCCTGTGACACGTTAGGTACTGGGGGACGGTACACCGATAAACTCATCTTT. This encodes CACDTLGTGGRYTDKLIF. This sequence joins TRDV2 and TRDJ1; 9 nucleotides line up with TRDD3. Germline values: CDR1 GEAIGNYY, CDR2 EKD. This CDR3 spans 18 amino acids. V lost 1 base and J lost 0; bases outside the gene matches: 11.

This clone is labeled as medium-sized. The J gene is TRDJ3, the V gene TRDV2, with D maybe TRDD3 (6 bases). This CDR3 has 18 amino acids. CDR1 and CDR2 from the germline V gene are GEAIGNYY and EKD. V was cut by 0 bases and J by 0 bases, with 11 bases left in between. The DNA of the CDR3 is TGTGCCTGTGACACCTGGGGGGACCGCTCCTGGGACACCCGACAGATGTTTTTC. It encodes CACDTWGDRSWDTRQMFF.

This clone has a single count. A read error is possible here, since a much larger clone lies one base away. V usage is TRDV1 and J usage is TRDJ1; 7 bases align to TRDD2. The CDR3 length is 25 residues. Germline assignment: CDR1 TSWWSYY and CDR2 QGS. This chain's CDR3 is CALGELGQFLPIGRYWRHKTDNLIF. The CDR3 nucleotides read TGTGCTCTTGGGGAACTTGGGCAATTCCTACCCATCGGGCGGTACTGGAGACACAAGACCGATAACCTCATCTTT.

The CDR3 loop reads CALGELGYRGRYTDKLIF. The CDR3 DNA sequence: TGTGCTCTTGGGGAACTCGGCTACAGGGGACGGTACACCGATAAACTCATCTTT. This chain connects TRDV1 to TRDJ1, with D maybe TRDD3 (5 bases). Trimming removed 0 bases at V and 0 bases at J, with 17 bases between. CDR3 length: 18 amino acids. The V gene's germline CDR1 is TSWWSYY and CDR2 QGS.

The rearrangement uses TRAV29/DV5 and TRDJ3; 13 nucleotides agree with TRDD3. From germline, CDR1 is NSMFDY and CDR2 ISSIKDK. After removal of 2 bases from V and 0 bases from J, the junction contained 11 bases not matched to a gene. This CDR3 has 21 residues. The CDR3 nucleotides are TGTGCAGCAAGTCCACTGGGGGATACGTCAAAGAGCTCCTGGGACACCCGACAGATGTTTTTC. This translates into CAASPLGDTSKSSWDTRQMFF. Supplemented by reference TRAV29/DV5 and TRDJ3, the full variable domain reads DQQVKQNSPSLSVQEGRISILNCDYTNSMFDYFLWYKKYPAEGPTFLISISSIKDKNEDGRFTVFLNKSAKHLSLHIVPSQPGDSAVYFCAASPLGDTSKSSWDTRQMFFGTGIKLFVEP.

This clone was seen a handful of times. The rearrangement links TRDV2 to TRDJ1, with 8 bases fitting TRDD3. This CDR3 is built from 18 residues. In germline, CDR1 is GEAIGNYY, CDR2 EKD. The ends lost 1 base at V and 0 bases at J; junction bases unmatched: 12. The CDR3 DNA reads as TGTGCCTGTGACACTTCTTTTACTGGGGGTCTCTACACCGATAAACTCATCTTT. Encoded protein: CACDTSFTGGLYTDKLIF.